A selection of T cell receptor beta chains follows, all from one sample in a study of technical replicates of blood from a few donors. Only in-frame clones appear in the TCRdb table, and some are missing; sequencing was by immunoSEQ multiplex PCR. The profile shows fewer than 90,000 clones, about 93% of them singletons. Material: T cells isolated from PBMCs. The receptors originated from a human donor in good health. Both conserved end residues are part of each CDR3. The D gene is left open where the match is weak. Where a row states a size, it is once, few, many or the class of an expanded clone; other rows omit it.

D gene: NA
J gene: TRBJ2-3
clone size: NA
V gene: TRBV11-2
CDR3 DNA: TGTGCCAGCAGCCCGTGGGCAGGAGATACGCAGTATTTT
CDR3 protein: CASSPWAGDTQYF

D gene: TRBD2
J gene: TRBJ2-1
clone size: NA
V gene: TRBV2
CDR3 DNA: TGTGCCAGCTGCCCTCTAGCGGGCGAGCAGTTCTTC
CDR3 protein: CASCPLAGEQFF

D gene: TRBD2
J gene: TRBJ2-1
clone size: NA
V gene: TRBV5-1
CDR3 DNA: TGCGCCAGCAGCTTGTCTCTAGCGGGAGGAAATGAGCAGTTCTTC
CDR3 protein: CASSLSLAGGNEQFF

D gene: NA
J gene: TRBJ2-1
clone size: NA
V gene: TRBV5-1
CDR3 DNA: TGCGCCAGCAGCTACCCAACAGACAACTCCTACAATGAGCAGTTCTTC
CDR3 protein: CASSYPTDNSYNEQFF

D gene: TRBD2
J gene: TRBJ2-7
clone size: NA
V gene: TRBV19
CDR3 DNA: TGTGCCAGTAGTACCCGGACTAGCGGGAGCTCCTACGAGCAGTACTTC
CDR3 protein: CASSTRTSGSSYEQYF

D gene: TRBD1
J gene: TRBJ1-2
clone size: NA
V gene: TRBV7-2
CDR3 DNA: TGTGCCAGCAGCTTAGGTGCCAGGGGGAACTATGGCTACACCTTC
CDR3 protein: CASSLGARGNYGYTF

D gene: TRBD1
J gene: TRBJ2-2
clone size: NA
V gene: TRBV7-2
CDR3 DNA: TGTGCCAGCAGCTTACAGGGGGCGGCACCGGAGCTGTTTTTT
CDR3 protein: CASSLQGAAPELFF

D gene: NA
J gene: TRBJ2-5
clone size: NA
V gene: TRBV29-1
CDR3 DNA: TGCAGCGTTGAAGAGGCAGGGGAAGAGACCCAGTACTTC
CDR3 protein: CSVEEAGEETQYF

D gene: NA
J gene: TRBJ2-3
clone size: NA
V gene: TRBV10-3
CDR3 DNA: TGTGCCATCAGTAGCGGCGGAAGCACAGATACGCAGTATTTT
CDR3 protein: CAISSGGSTDTQYF

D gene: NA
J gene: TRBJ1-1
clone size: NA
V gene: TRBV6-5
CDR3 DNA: TGTGCCAGCAGCCTAGGGGGGGACACTGAAGCTTTCTTT
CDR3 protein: CASSLGGDTEAFF

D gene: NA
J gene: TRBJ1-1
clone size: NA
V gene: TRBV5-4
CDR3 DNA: TGTGCCAGCAGCTTGGGGACTAGGGGATTTGCTGAAGCTTTCTTT
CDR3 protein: CASSLGTRGFAEAFF

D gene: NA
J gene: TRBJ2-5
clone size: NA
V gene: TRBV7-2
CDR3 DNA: TGTGCCAGCAGCTTAGAGGTAGCCCAAGAGACCCAGTACTTC
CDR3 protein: CASSLEVAQETQYF

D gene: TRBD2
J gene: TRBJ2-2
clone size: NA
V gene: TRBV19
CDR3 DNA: TGTGCCAGTAGTGCCCGGGAGGGCGGCGGGGAGCTGTTTTTT
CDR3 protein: CASSAREGGGELFF

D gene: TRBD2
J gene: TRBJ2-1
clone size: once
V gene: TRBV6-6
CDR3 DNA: TGTGCCAGCAGTCGCCGGGAGGGACCCCATGAGCAGTTCTTC
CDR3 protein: CASSRREGPHEQFF

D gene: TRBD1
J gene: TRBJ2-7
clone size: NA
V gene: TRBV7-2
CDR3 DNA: TGTGCCACCCAAGGACAGGGGGCGGTCGAGCAGTACTTC
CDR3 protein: CATQGQGAVEQYF

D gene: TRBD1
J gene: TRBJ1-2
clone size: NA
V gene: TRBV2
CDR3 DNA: TGTGCCAGCAGTGAATTACAGGGGTCCTACACCTTC
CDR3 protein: CASSELQGSYTF

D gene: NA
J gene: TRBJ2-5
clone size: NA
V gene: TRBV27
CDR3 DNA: TGTGCCAGCAGTTTAACCCCAGGGGGGCTTGGAGAGACCCAGTACTTC
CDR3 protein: CASSLTPGGLGETQYF

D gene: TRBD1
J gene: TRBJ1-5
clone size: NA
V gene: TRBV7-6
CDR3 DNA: TGTGCCAGCAGCCTATTGGGGACAGGGTATAGCAATCAGCCCCAGCATTTT
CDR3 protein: CASSLLGTGYSNQPQHF

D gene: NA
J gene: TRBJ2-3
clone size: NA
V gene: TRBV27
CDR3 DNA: TGTGCCAGCGGCCGTTGGTTGAGCACAGATACGCAGTATTTT
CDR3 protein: CASGRWLSTDTQYF

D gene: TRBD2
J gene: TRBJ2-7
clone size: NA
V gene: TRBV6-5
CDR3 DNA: TGTGCCAGCAACGGGACTAGCGGCTACGAGCAGTACTTC
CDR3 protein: CASNGTSGYEQYF

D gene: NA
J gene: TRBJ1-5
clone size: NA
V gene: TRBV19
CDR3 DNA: TGTGCCAGTGCCGCCGGGGTCAATCAGCCCCAGCATTTT
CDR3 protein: CASAAGVNQPQHF

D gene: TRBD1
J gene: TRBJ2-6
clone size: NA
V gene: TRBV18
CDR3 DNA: TGTGCCACCACAGGGGACACTGGGGCCAACGTCCTGACTTTC
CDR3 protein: CATTGDTGANVLTF